This is a list of T cell receptor beta chains from one sample in a study of blood T cell repertoires in COVID-19. Some clones are missing from TCRdb's copy, which holds only in-frame ones; the method was immunoSEQ multiplex PCR. Of 310,000 or so clones in the sample, approximately 84% were seen once. The source material was PBMCs or T cells enriched from blood (not recorded which). All receptors derive from a woman between 18 and 29 years old who had recovered from COVID-19. Each CDR3 is given with its conserved first and last residue. D genes are given only for firm matches. Where a row states a size, it is once, few, many or the class of an expanded clone; other rows omit it.

j_call clone_size v_call d_call cdr3_nt cdr3_aa
TRBJ2-7 - TRBV28 - TGTGCCAGCAGCTTGTCGGGGGTAGCGTCCTACGAGCAGTACTTC CASSLSGVASYEQYF
TRBJ1-2 few TRBV14 TRBD1 TGTGCCAGCAGCCAATGGACAGGGTCCGATTCTAACTATGGCTACACCTTC CASSQWTGSDSNYGYTF
TRBJ1-6 - TRBV4-1 - TGCGCCAGCAGCCAAGCGGGGAGGGGGACAAGCTCCTATAATTCACCCCTCCACTTT CASSQAGRGTSSYNSPLHF
TRBJ2-7 - TRBV27 TRBD1 TGTGCCAGCAGTCCGCAACCGGGACAGGGTAACTACGAGCAGTACTTC CASSPQPGQGNYEQYF
TRBJ1-1 - TRBV18 - TGTGCCAGCTCACCGACCTTGGGGCTCGGAGACACTGAAGCTTTCTTT CASSPTLGLGDTEAFF
TRBJ2-1 - TRBV29-1 TRBD2 TGCAGCGTCAGGCGGGGGAGCTCCTACAATGAGCAGTTCTTC CSVRRGSSYNEQFF
TRBJ1-1 - TRBV6-5 TRBD1 TGTGCCAGCAGTTCTACAGGGGGGAACACTGAAGCTTTCTTT CASSSTGGNTEAFF
TRBJ2-7 - TRBV5-6 TRBD1 TGTGCCAGCAGCCTGTTGGGACAGGGGACCTACGAGCAGTACTTC CASSLLGQGTYEQYF
TRBJ2-1 - TRBV9 - TGTGCCAGCAGCGCCGGCTCGACTAGTACCTACAATGAGCAGTTCTTC CASSAGSTSTYNEQFF
TRBJ1-5 - TRBV6-5 - TGTGCCAGCAGATCCACAGGGACGGGGCCCCAGCATTTT CASRSTGTGPQHF
TRBJ1-2 - TRBV4-2 - TGTGCCAGCAGCCAAGATGCCCAGGGTAGCTACACCTTC CASSQDAQGSYTF
TRBJ1-2 - TRBV2 - TGTGCCAGCAGTGTCGGAGGCAACTATGGCTACACCTTC CASSVGGNYGYTF
TRBJ2-7 once TRBV5-6 TRBD2 TGTGCCAGCAGCTGGGTAGGCGGGGGGCTTTACGAGCAGTACTTC CASSWVGGGLYEQYF
TRBJ1-3 few TRBV30 - TGTGCCTGTTTATGGACAGTGACCTCTGGAAACACCATATATTTT CACLWTVTSGNTIYF
TRBJ1-6 many TRBV2 TRBD1 TGTGCCAGCAGTTTAAGCCAGGGGGGCTCACCCCTCCACTTT CASSLSQGGSPLHF
TRBJ2-3 - TRBV9 TRBD1 TGTGCCAGCAGCCTGAGGGACAGAGGAACAGATACGCAGTATTTT CASSLRDRGTDTQYF
TRBJ1-4 - TRBV9 TRBD1 TGTGCCAGCAGCGTAGCTACCGGAGGGACAGGGTCGGTGACTAATGAAAAACTGTTTTTT CASSVATGGTGSVTNEKLFF
TRBJ2-5 - TRBV10-3 TRBD1 TGTGCCATCAGTGAAAGACGGACAGGGCAAGAGACCCAGTACTTC CAISERRTGQETQYF
TRBJ1-5 once TRBV19 - TGTGCCAGTAGTATGAGCCCGGGGCAGCCCCAGCATTTT CASSMSPGQPQHF
TRBJ2-3 - TRBV3-1/TRBV3-2 - TGTGCCAGCAGTGGCCGTCCAGTTGTCCCAGATACGCAGTATTTT CASSGRPVVPDTQYF
TRBJ2-2 once TRBV24-1 TRBD2 TGTGCCACCAGTGATTTGCATTCCGGCACTCAAAGACTAGCGGGGGGCTTTGGCACCGGGGAGCTGTTTTTT CATSDLHSGTQRLAGGFGTGELFF
TRBJ1-3 - TRBV9 TRBD1 TGTGCCAGCACACCGGGACAGGGGGCTGACACCATATATTTT CASTPGQGADTIYF